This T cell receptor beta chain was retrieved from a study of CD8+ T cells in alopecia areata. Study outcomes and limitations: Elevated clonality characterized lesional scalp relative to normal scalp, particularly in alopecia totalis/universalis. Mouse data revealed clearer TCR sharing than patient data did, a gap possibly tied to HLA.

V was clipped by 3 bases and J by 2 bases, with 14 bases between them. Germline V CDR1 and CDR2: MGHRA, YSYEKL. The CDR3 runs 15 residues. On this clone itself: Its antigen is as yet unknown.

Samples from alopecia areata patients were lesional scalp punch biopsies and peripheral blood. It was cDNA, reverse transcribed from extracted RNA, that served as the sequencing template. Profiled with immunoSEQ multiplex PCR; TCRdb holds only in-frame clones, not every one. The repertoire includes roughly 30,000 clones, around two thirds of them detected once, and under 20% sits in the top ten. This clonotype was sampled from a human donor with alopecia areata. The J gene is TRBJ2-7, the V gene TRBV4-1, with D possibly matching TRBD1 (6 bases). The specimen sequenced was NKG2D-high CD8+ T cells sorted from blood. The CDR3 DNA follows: TGCGCCAGCAGCCACGAACCGACAGGAGCCTACGAGCAGTACTTC. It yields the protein CASSHEPTGAYEQYF.